The next 10 T cell receptor beta chains were all read from a single sample in a study of cytomegalovirus exposure and HLA in healthy donors. 13 Jbeta primers and 60 Vbeta primers were used for the PCR. The method was immunoSEQ multiplex PCR; TCRdb's version includes in-frame clones alone and lacks a portion of them. The data contain fewer than 150,000 clones, around 75% of them singletons. Sequencing used PBMCs. The receptor set was obtained from a female donor in good health and CMV-seronegative.

This chain uses TRBV4-1 with TRBJ2-4; a possible D gene is TRBD2 (6 bases). The CDR3 sequence is 16 residues long. In germline, CDR1 is MGHRA, CDR2 YSYEKL. Trimming cost V 0 bases and J 8 bases, with 17 bases left between them. CDR3 sequence: CASSQERSGPGDIQYF. DNA of the CDR3: TGCGCCAGCAGCCAAGAGCGCTCCGGGCCGGGGGACATTCAGTACTTC.

This chain joins TRBV7-6 and TRBJ2-1, with TRBD1 matching over 8 bases. The CDR3 consists of 16 residues. Unmatched junction bases numbered 3, after V lost 1 base and J lost 1 base. In germline, CDR1 is SGHVS, CDR2 FNYEAQ. The CDR3 reads CASSLDQGASYNEQFF. The CDR3 DNA is TGTGCCAGCAGCTTAGATCAGGGGGCTTCCTACAATGAGCAGTTCTTC.

The V call is TRBV6-5, the J call TRBJ2-1; 8 nucleotides agree with TRBD2. The CDR3 is 15 amino acids. Germline assignment: CDR1 MNHEY and CDR2 SVGAGI. V trimming: 6 bases; J trimming: 0 bases; junction bases outside the gene matches: 4. CDR3 region: CASSRGGSSYNEQFF. The CDR3 region has the DNA TGTGCCAGCAGCCGGGGGGGAAGCTCCTACAATGAGCAGTTCTTC.

This clone occurred a few times. The J gene is TRBJ1-4, the V gene TRBV30; the D is unclear. The CDR3 is 13 residues long. Germline V gene lookup returns CDR1 GTSNPN and CDR2 SVGIG (reference sequence). V gave up 5 bases and J gave up 7 bases, with 14 bases separating them. Written as DNA, the CDR3 is TGTGCCTGGTCCCCCAGGAATAGTGAAAAACTGTTTTTT. This gives the protein CAWSPRNSEKLFF.

This chain joins TRBV28 and TRBJ2-1, with 13 bases lining up with TRBD2. J was trimmed by 1 base and V by 2 bases; bases with no gene match: 2. This CDR3 is 17 amino acids long. The germline V gene has CDR1 MDHEN and CDR2 SYDVKM. For the CDR3, the DNA is TGTGCCAGCAGTTTACCGACTAGCGGGAGGTCCTACAATGAGCAGTTCTTC. Amino acids: CASSLPTSGRSYNEQFF.

This chain joins TRBV7-2 and TRBJ2-7; a weak D match, TRBD2 (7 bases). The CDR3 runs to 15 residues. Trimming removed 5 bases from V and 7 bases from J, with 21 bases in between. Germline assignment: CDR1 SGHTA and CDR2 FQGNSA. The CDR3: CASSGRGGAFLEQYF. The CDR3, as DNA: TGTGCCAGCAGCGGGAGGGGGGGCGCTTTTTTAGAGCAGTACTTC.

The rearrangement joins TRBV19 to TRBJ2-6, with TRBD1 identical over 11 bases. Losses at the gene ends were 2 bases for V and 2 bases for J; bases not matched to a gene: 8. Germline V gives CDR1 LNHDA, CDR2 SQIVND (reference sequence). The CDR3 has 19 amino acids. This CDR3 reads CASSILEGQGVPGANVLTF. In nucleotides, the CDR3 is TGTGCCAGTAGTATATTAGAGGGACAGGGGGTCCCTGGGGCCAACGTCCTGACTTTC.

This chain links TRBV29-1 with TRBJ2-7; 9 bases map to TRBD2. This CDR3 spans 13 amino acids. V was pared by 4 bases and J by 3 bases, with 4 bases of the junction left unmatched. CDR1 and CDR2 from the germline V gene are SQVTM and ANQGSEA. In nucleotides, the CDR3 is TGCAGCGTTGGGGGACTAGCCGGCTACGAGCAGTACTTC. Residues: CSVGGLAGYEQYF.

J is TRBJ1-5 and V is TRBV10-3, with 7 nucleotides matching TRBD1. This CDR3 spans 13 amino acids. Trimming cost V 6 bases and J 5 bases; bases outside gene matches: 4. The germline V gene has CDR1 ENHRY and CDR2 SYGVKD. The CDR3 reads CAISVTGDQPQHF. DNA of the CDR3: TGTGCCATCAGCGTCACAGGGGATCAGCCCCAGCATTTT.

This sequence joins TRBV5-3 and TRBJ2-7; 7 bases line up with TRBD1. TRBV5-3 is marked as an open reading frame, function uncertain. The junction had 9 bases not matched to a gene; V was cut back by 3 bases and J by 3 bases. The CDR3 is made up of 15 amino acids. This chain's CDR3 is CARSCDREGYYEQYF. The CDR3, as DNA: TGTGCCAGAAGCTGCGACAGGGAAGGGTACTACGAGCAGTACTTC.